This TCR beta chain was sequenced for a study of T cell changes during pregnancy in multiple sclerosis. Notes on this clone: One end of the junction does not line up with germline, which may come from a read error.

Sequenced by immunoSEQ multiplex PCR; TCRdb stores in-frame clones only, minus some. The sample has approximately 45,000 clones, about nine tenths seen once. The CDR3 totals 15 residues. CDR1 is SSHAT and CDR2 is FNYEAQ in the germline V gene (reference sequence). This sequence joins TRBV7-7 and TRBJ2-1, with TRBD1 as a possible D gene (7 bases). The clonotype was recovered from a female donor with multiple sclerosis, enrolled in a pregnancy study. Sample: CD4+ T cells from peripheral blood mononuclear cells, taken in the first trimester of pregnancy. In DNA, the CDR3 is TGTGCTAGCAGCTTAGAGGAGGGGGCGGGCAATGAGCAGTTCTTC. The encoded protein is CASSLEEGAGNEQFF.